This T cell receptor beta chain was recorded in a study of OX40 agonist ivuxolimab in advanced cancers. Findings of the study overall: Low normalized T-cell clonal expansion also characterized some of the nonresponders.

Libraries were prepared by immunoSEQ multiplex PCR; TCRdb keeps only in-frame clonotypes and omits some of them. The table lists roughly 60,000 clones, roughly 84% of them singletons. Turning to this clone: Antigen unknown.

The CDR3 totals 14 residues. The V and J ends lost 7 bases and 9 bases, in that order; junction bases with no gene match: 9. Looked up from germline, CDR1 is WSHSY and CDR2 is SAAADI. The TCR was taken from an adult with an advanced solid tumor such as melanoma, head and neck, liver or kidney cancer. Source: CD4+ or CD8+ T cells sorted from blood, taken in a trial of the OX40 agonist ivuxolimab. This chain connects TRBV10-2 to TRBJ2-1; 10 nucleotides match TRBD2. CDR3 nucleotides: TGCGCCAGCATAGCAGCGGGGGGGCGCGGTGAGCAGTTCTTC. Amino acids: CASIAAGGRGEQFF.